The clone carrying this T cell receptor beta chain was picked up a small number of times. The data originate from a study of patients and donors after allogeneic stem cell transplantation. The germline gives CDR1 MNHNS, CDR2 SASEGT. V was pared by 6 bases and J by 0 bases, with 4 bases of the junction left unmatched. The CDR3 sequence is 16 residues long. TCRdb redid the calling of the RT-PCR reads with MiXCR, one entry per CDR3 protein. The table lists fewer than 500,000 distinct CDR3 sequences, 16% of them singletons. This chain uses TRBV6-1 with TRBJ2-1, with 11 bases matching TRBD2. The sequenced sample was blood, either unsorted or a sorted T cell fraction (not recorded which). The TCR comes from a human donor who was either an allogeneic HSCT recipient or a stem cell or donor lymphocyte infusion donor (not recorded which). It is not recorded whose cells these are; they may come from a transplant donor. The CDR3 loop reads CASRRLAGSSYNEQFF. In nucleotides, the CDR3 is TGTGCCAGCAGAAGACTAGCGGGGAGCTCCTACAATGAGCAGTTCTTC.